The 7 T cell receptor beta chains reported below all come from one sample, sequenced in a study of blood T cells in healthy people across ages. Then a second PCR, running about 6 to 12 cycles, was carried out with a sample-barcoded 5' primer and a J-beta primer mix. TCRdb re-derived calls from the 5' RACE reads in MiXCR, one entry per CDR3 protein. The sample yields some 1.5 million distinct CDR3 sequences, 42% seen once. Sequenced sample: blood. The receptor source for this set is a woman between 18 and 30 years old in good health.

Points on this clonotype: Sequence at one end of the junction differs from germline and may be a read error. The chain links TRBV20-1 to TRBJ2-2; 7 positions agree with TRBD2. The CDR3 is 15 amino acids. The germline V gene encodes CDR1 DFQATT and CDR2 SNEGSKA (reference sequence). The CDR3 region is CSVRDREGLAGELFF. The CDR3 DNA reads TGCAGTGTTAGAGATAGGGAGGGCCTGGCCGGGGAGCTGTTTTTT.

This clonotype appeared a few times. The V gene is TRBV7-2, the J gene TRBJ2-5, with D unresolved. The CDR3 covers 15 residues. V lost 0 bases and J lost 0, with 8 bases in between. The germline V gene encodes CDR1 SGHTA and CDR2 FQGNSA. The CDR3 here is CASSLATRYQETQYF. The CDR3 region has the DNA TGTGCCAGCAGCTTAGCAACACGGTACCAAGAGACCCAGTACTTC.

V is TRBV29-1 and J is TRBJ1-2; D unresolved. CDR3 size: 14 residues. The V end was cut by 6 bases, the J end by 3 bases, with 17 bases between. The germline V gene has CDR1 SQVTM and CDR2 ANQGSEA. CDR3: CSVVGSQEDYGYTF. CDR3 bases: TGCAGCGTGGTGGGGTCACAAGAGGACTATGGCTACACCTTC.

This clonotype has just a few counts. This sequence joins TRBV20-1 and TRBJ2-3, with D hard to call. The CDR3 extends over 14 amino acids. V dropped 6 bases and J dropped 2 bases, with 15 bases sitting between them. Germline values: CDR1 DFQATT, CDR2 SNEGSKA (reference sequence). The CDR3 sequence: CSALSGRLTDTQYF. CDR3 coding DNA: TGCAGTGCCCTATCCGGACGTCTCACAGATACGCAGTATTTT.

This clonotype was counted many times. As DNA, the CDR3 is TGTGCCAGCAGTTTATCGGGGGGAACGGGCTACACCTTC. Translating gives CASSLSGGTGYTF. The chain links TRBV27 to TRBJ1-2; perhaps TRBD1 as D (5 bases). Germline V CDR1 and CDR2: MNHEY, SMNVEV (reference sequence). The V and J ends lost 0 bases and 8 bases respectively, with 10 bases between them. The CDR3 extends over 13 amino acids.

This clonotype occurred once. The chain is built from TRBV5-1 and TRBJ2-2; 7 positions match TRBD1. The V segment lost 8 bases and the J segment 3 bases; nucleotides outside the gene matches: 13. Germline V gene lookup returns CDR1 SGHRS and CDR2 YFSETQ. The CDR3 loop spans 16 amino acids. The CDR3 DNA is TGCGCCAGTCGAAGGGGGCCAATCGTGGACACCGGGGAGCTGTTTTTT. This gives the protein CASRRGPIVDTGELFF.

This clonotype was observed a single time. The CDR3 bases are TGCAGTGCTAGAGACGGGAGGCCTGAAGCTTTCTTT. Protein sequence: CSARDGRPEAFF. The V call is TRBV20-1, the J call TRBJ1-1; no firm D call. V shed 0 bases and J shed 6 bases, with 8 bases lying between them. Per germline, CDR1 DFQATT and CDR2 SNEGSKA (reference sequence). The CDR3 is made up of 12 amino acids.